This T cell receptor (beta chain) came from a study of T cell changes during pregnancy in multiple sclerosis. The germline V gene encodes CDR1 SEHNR and CDR2 FQNEAQ (reference sequence). Trimming shortened V by 5 bases and J by 0 bases, and 12 bases separated the two germline ends. This CDR3 spans 15 amino acids. The method was immunoSEQ multiplex PCR; TCRdb's version includes in-frame clones alone and lacks a portion of them. In the table there are approximately 17,000 clones, around four fifths of which are singletons. The chain uses TRBV7-9 and TRBJ2-3, with D possibly being TRBD2 (6 bases). The source of this sequence is a female donor in good health, enrolled as a control in a pregnancy study. The sample in question was CD8+ T cells from peripheral blood mononuclear cells, obtained in the second trimester of pregnancy. CDR3 in amino acids: CASSPPGVSTDTQYF. The CDR3, as DNA: TGTGCCAGCAGCCCTCCGGGGGTTAGCACAGATACGCAGTATTTT.